These 8 T cell receptor beta chains originate from one sample sequenced in a study of T cells after posttransplantation cyclophosphamide. Sequenced by immunoSEQ multiplex PCR; TCRdb stores in-frame clones only, minus some. The sample has tens of thousands of clones, none seen only once. The source material was PBMCs. Receptor source: a man aged 50-60 years in good health, CMV-negative, and a related stem cell transplant donor.

In its sample, this clone was seen many times. The rearrangement joins TRBV9 to TRBJ2-2; D is unresolved. The CDR3 is made up of 14 amino acids. The germline V gene has CDR1 SGDLS and CDR2 YYNGEE. V lost 0 bases and J 4 bases, leaving 7 bases between the germline ends. The CDR3 sequence: CASSVASRTGELFF. The CDR3, as DNA: TGTGCCAGCAGCGTAGCCAGTCGCACCGGGGAGCTGTTTTTT.

In its sample, this clone was seen many times. The chain recombines TRBV2 with TRBJ1-2; D perhaps matches TRBD1 (6 bases). The V gene lost 3 bases and the J gene lost 8 bases, with 19 bases spanning the gap. Germline lookup yields CDR1 SNHLY and CDR2 FYNNEI. The CDR3 sequence is 15 residues long. DNA of the CDR3: TGTGCCAGCAGTGAGCGGACAGCTGCCTCTAGGGGCTACACCTTC. It codes for CASSERTAASRGYTF.

This clone was detected many times. This chain links TRBV10-2 with TRBJ2-1; D might be TRBD2 (6 bases). The length of the CDR3 is 15 residues. Germline CDR1 reads WSHSY; CDR2 reads SAAADI. V was trimmed by 0 bases and J by 4 bases, leaving 10 bases between them. The CDR3 loop reads CASSESGGVYNEQFF. For the CDR3, the DNA is TGCGCCAGCAGTGAGTCTGGCGGGGTATACAATGAGCAGTTCTTC.

Many counts were recorded for this clone. This sequence joins TRBV5-4 and TRBJ2-3; tentative D call: TRBD2 (6 bases). Germline V gives CDR1 SGHNT, CDR2 YYREEE (reference sequence). There are 15 residues in the CDR3. V was cut by 4 bases and J by 1 base, with 13 bases left in between. CDR3 in DNA: TGTGCCAGCAGCATTAGCGGTAGGGGCACAGATACGCAGTATTTT. It encodes CASSISGRGTDTQYF.

This clone has ten or more counts. The chain is built from TRBV9 and TRBJ2-7; tentatively, D is TRBD2 (6 bases). This CDR3 spans 13 amino acids. The germline CDR1 and CDR2 sequences are SGDLS and YYNGEE. V was trimmed by 2 bases and J by 7 bases, leaving 13 bases between them. DNA for the CDR3: TGTGCCAGCAGCGTTGGGGGGTTGGATGAGCAGTACTTC. It codes for CASSVGGLDEQYF.

In its sample, this clone was seen many times. DNA of the CDR3: TGTGCCAGCAGTGGACAGGGCGTCATGAACACTGAAGCTTTCTTT. Its translation: CASSGQGVMNTEAFF. The chain links TRBV2 to TRBJ1-1; 7 nucleotides agree with TRBD1. This CDR3 is 15 amino acids long. Germline V gene data show CDR1 as SNHLY and CDR2 as FYNNEI. V lost 4 bases to trimming and J lost 0 bases; unmatched junction nucleotides: 5.

This clone was seen ten or more times. The chain uses TRBV6-5 and TRBJ2-7; 7 bases are shared with TRBD1. CDR1 is MNHEY, CDR2 SVGAGI, per germline. This CDR3 is built from 15 residues. Trimming cost V 0 bases and J 1 base; bases outside gene matches: 3. CDR3 sequence: CASSYSMTGSYEQYF. Here the CDR3 DNA reads TGTGCCAGCAGTTACTCAATGACAGGGTCCTACGAGCAGTACTTC.

This clone was observed at least ten times. V usage is TRBV7-7 and J usage is TRBJ1-2; 8 nucleotides line up with TRBD1. J lost 4 bases, V lost 5 bases, and 18 bases had no gene match. The CDR3 is 18 residues long. Germline CDR1 is SSHAT and CDR2 is FNYEAQ (reference sequence). The CDR3 region is CASSPTAEDGTGLYGYTF. The DNA for the CDR3 is TGTGCCAGCAGCCCGACGGCTGAAGACGGGACAGGTCTCTATGGCTACACCTTC. Full variable domain (rest looked up from reference TRBV7-7 and TRBJ1-2): GAGVSQSPRYKVTKRGQDVTLRCDPISSHATLYWYQQALGQGPEFLTYFNYEAQPDKSGLPSDRFSAERPEGSISTLTIQRTEQRDSAMYRCASSPTAEDGTGLYGYTFGSGTRLTVV.